The present T cell receptor (beta chain) was sequenced within a study of regulatory and conventional T cells in RAG deficiency. Germline-derived CDR1 and CDR2 are WNHNN and SYGVQD (reference sequence). The CDR3 loop spans 18 amino acids. Trimming at V came to 3 bases and at J to 5 bases, leaving 10 bases not matched to a gene. Blood CD4+ CD25-low CD127-high conventional T cells supplied the genomic DNA template. Measured with immunoSEQ multiplex PCR; TCRdb has only the in-frame clones, and not every one. The table includes some 35,000 clones, 76% detected once. This sample also belongs to another study, concerning regulatory T cells. As that report states: Primers: 52 TRBV forward and 13 TRBJ reverse.

The material sequenced was CD4+ effector T cells sorted from blood. The clonotype originates from a human donor in good health. The chain couples TRBV10-1 to TRBJ2-6; the match to TRBD1 covers 10 bases. The CDR3 DNA reads as TGCGCCAGCAGTGACCCGGGACAGGGGAGGGGAAGGGCCAACGTCCTGACTTTC. Translation: CASSDPGQGRGRANVLTF.